A single sample is the source of the 14 T cell receptor beta chains below, sequenced in a study of T cell repertoires in cytomegalovirus infection (dated by TCRdb to about 2019). In light of the paper, this sample's treatment or condition label describes: in vitro stimulation with specific CMV peptide epitopes to enrich CMV-specific T cells. Sequencing was performed on an Illumina HiSeq 1500. TCRdb reanalyzed the raw reads on its own, using fastp at Q25 for trimming and MiXCR for clone calling, and kept in-frame beta chains. When rows share a CDR3 protein, they turn into one entry using the most common DNA and genes. The sample has approximately 83,000 distinct CDR3 sequences on record, approximately 24% of them singletons. Roughly 50% of the sample belongs to the ten largest clones. Their antigens are not known. Sequences were derived from CD8+ T cells from cultured PBMCs, sampled from culture after CMV antigen stimulation. Receptors were obtained from a human donor in good health (CMV status not recorded). Some clones in this sample may be carry-over from other donors' samples.

CDR3 region: CASRGYTGELFF. The CDR3 DNA reads TGTGCCAGTAGGGGTTACACCGGGGAGCTGTTTTTT. This chain joins TRBV19 and TRBJ2-2, with no clear D. V lost 6 bases to trimming and J lost 3 bases, with 5 bases between them. Germline-derived CDR1 and CDR2 are LNHDA and SQIVND (reference sequence). The CDR3 loop spans 12 amino acids.

V and J are TRBV28 and TRBJ2-3; D possibly uses TRBD1 or TRBD2 (5 bases each). The V end was cut by 7 bases, the J end by 1 base, with 21 bases between. The CDR3 is 17 residues long. In germline, CDR1 is MDHEN, CDR2 SYDVKM. The CDR3 loop reads CASISRGTLHGTDTQYF. The CDR3 coding sequence is TGTGCCAGCATCTCCAGAGGGACCTTACATGGCACAGATACGCAGTATTTT.

The chain joins TRBV24-1 to TRBJ1-1; a possible D gene is TRBD1 (6 bases). Germline loops: CDR1 KGHDR, CDR2 SFDVKD. CDR3 length: 15 residues. The V end lost 5 bases, the J end lost 6 bases, and 18 bases lay between the germline ends. CDR3 sequence reads: CATSGQVWGPAEAFF. DNA of the CDR3: TGTGCCACCAGTGGACAGGTTTGGGGACCCGCTGAAGCTTTCTTT.

This clonotype has more than one count but fewer than ten. The J gene is TRBJ1-5, the V gene TRBV5-6, with D tentatively TRBD1 (6 bases). The CDR3 has 17 amino acids. Between the trimmed V and J ends, which lost 4 bases and 1 base, there was a span of 18 bases. Germline CDR1 SGHDT, CDR2 YYEEEE. The CDR3 bases are TGTGCCAGCAGCCTGAGTCGTCAGGGGTTCAGCAATCAGCCCCAGCATTTT. This codes for CASSLSRQGFSNQPQHF.

The CDR3 DNA is TGCGCCAGCAGACCTCGACAGGGGGCCGGCGAGCAGTACTTC. Residues: CASRPRQGAGEQYF. The chain has TRBV10-1 and TRBJ2-7; 10 nucleotides agree with TRBD1. This CDR3 region has 14 residues. J gave up 6 bases and V 6 bases, and 8 bases lay outside the gene matches. Germline V lookup: CDR1 WNHNN, CDR2 SYGVQD (reference sequence).

The V gene is TRBV27, the J gene TRBJ1-5; no clear D gene. CDR3 length equals 12 residues. Trimming left V 5 bases short and J 4 bases short, with 6 bases between. CDR1 MNHEY and CDR2 SMNVEV come from the germline V gene (reference sequence). In nucleotides, the CDR3 is TGTGCCAGCAGTCCCCCAAATCAGCCCCAGCATTTT. Its protein is CASSPPNQPQHF.

This clonotype has a handful of counts. The chain uses TRBV9 and TRBJ2-1; 9 positions match TRBD2. The CDR3 runs to 19 residues. Germline CDR1 and CDR2: SGDLS and YYNGEE. Germline trimming cut 3 bases from V and 3 bases from J; bases unmatched to any gene: 16. In nucleotides, the CDR3 is TGTGCCAGCAGCGGGAGAGGAGCTAGCGGGAAACGCGACTACAATGAGCAGTTCTTC. Residues: CASSGRGASGKRDYNEQFF.

The chain combines TRBV6-2 or TRBV6-3 with TRBJ1-1; 8 bases are shared with TRBD1. The CDR3 totals 17 residues. The V segment lost 5 bases and the J segment 5 bases; nucleotides outside the gene matches: 16. From germline, CDR1 is MNHEY and CDR2 SVGEGT. CDR3 bases: TGTGCCAGCAGTCCACTACCCGGTGACAGGGGAAGAACTGAAGCTTTCTTT. It yields the protein CASSPLPGDRGRTEAFF.

This chain connects TRBV9 to TRBJ1-2; D unresolved. The CDR3 sequence is 13 residues long. Germline V gene sequence: CDR1 SGDLS, CDR2 YYNGEE. V was shortened by 3 bases and J by 4 bases, with 10 bases between the two germline ends. DNA of the CDR3: TGTGCCAGCAGCGCCCGCCCCGGCTATGGCTACACCTTC. Translation gives CASSARPGYGYTF. The entire variable domain, with the rest obtained from reference TRBV9 and TRBJ1-2, is as follows: DSGVTQTPKHLITATGQRVTLRCSPRSGDLSVYWYQQSLDQGLQFLIQYYNGEERAKGNILERFSAQQFPDLHSELNLSSLELGDSALYFCASSARPGYGYTFGSGTRLTVV.

This chain connects TRBV6-2 or TRBV6-3 to TRBJ1-2; D is possibly TRBD1 (5 bases). The CDR3 contains 13 residues. Trimming took 4 bases from V and 4 from J, leaving 10 bases between them. CDR1 is MNHEY and CDR2 is SVGEGT in the germline V gene. CDR3 nucleotides: TGTGCCAGCAGTTTCGGGACGGTCTATGGCTACACCTTC. Its protein product is CASSFGTVYGYTF.

CDR3 protein: CASSQDGPGAGEQYF. The CDR3 coding sequence is TGTGCCAGCAGCCAAGATGGGCCGGGGGCGGGTGAGCAGTACTTC. This chain connects TRBV3-1 to TRBJ2-7; the D gene could be TRBD1 or TRBD2 (6 bases each). This CDR3 has 15 amino acids. V was clipped by 0 bases and J by 7 bases, with 16 bases between them. Germline V gives CDR1 LGHDT, CDR2 YNNKEL (reference sequence).

This clonotype has only a few counts. The genes are TRBV4-3 and TRBJ1-1; TRBD1 agrees at 11 bases. With 6 bases clipped from V and 3 bases from J, the junction kept 6 bases outside the gene matches. The CDR3 is made up of 15 amino acids. Germline V gene data show CDR1 as LGHNA and CDR2 as YSLEER. The CDR3 nucleotides are TGCGCCAGCAGTCATGGGACAGGGGGTTACACTGAAGCTTTCTTT. Translating it yields CASSHGTGGYTEAFF.

This clonotype was observed a handful of times. The chain couples TRBV27 to TRBJ2-2, with 8 bases identical to TRBD1. V lost 5 bases and J lost 8; bases outside the gene matches: 10. Germline CDR1 and CDR2: MNHEY and SMNVEV (reference sequence). The CDR3 extends over 15 amino acids. CDR3 nucleotides: TGTGCCAGCAGTCCGTATCAGGGGGCAGAAGGGGAGCTGTTTTTT. This translates into CASSPYQGAEGELFF.

The gene calls are TRBV4-2 and TRBJ1-5; D remains ambiguous. The CDR3 extends over 13 amino acids. Trimming took off 0 bases at V and 6 bases at J, with 6 bases between the two ends. Germline CDR1 reads LGHNA; CDR2 reads YNFKEQ. In DNA, the CDR3 is TGTGCCAGCAGCCAAGATAAAGGTCAGCCCCAGCATTTT. Translated: CASSQDKGQPQHF.